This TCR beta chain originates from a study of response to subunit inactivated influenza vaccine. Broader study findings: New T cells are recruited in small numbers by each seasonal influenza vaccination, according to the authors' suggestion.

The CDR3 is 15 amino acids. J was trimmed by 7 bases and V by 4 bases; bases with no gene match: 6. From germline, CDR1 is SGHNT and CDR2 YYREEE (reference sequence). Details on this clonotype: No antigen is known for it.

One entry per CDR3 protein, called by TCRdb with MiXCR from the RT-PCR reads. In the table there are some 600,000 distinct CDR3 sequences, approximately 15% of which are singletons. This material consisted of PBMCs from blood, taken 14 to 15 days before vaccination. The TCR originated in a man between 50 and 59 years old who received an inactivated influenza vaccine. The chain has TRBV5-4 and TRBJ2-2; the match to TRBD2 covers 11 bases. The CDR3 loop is CASSTGTSGGGELFF. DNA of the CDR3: TGTGCCAGCAGCACCGGGACTAGCGGTGGCGGGGAGCTGTTTTTT.